This entry lists 21 T cell receptor beta chains sequenced from one sample in a study of monozygotic twins with cystic fibrosis. Produced via immunoSEQ multiplex PCR; TCRdb's table is partial and in-frame only. The sample gives some 30,000 clones, around 90% of which show up once; roughly 0.9% is in the top ten. Sequencing was done on a sample of blood. The receptor source for this set is a girl aged 2 to 9 with cystic fibrosis.

The V call is TRBV6-5, the J call TRBJ1-2; tentatively, D is TRBD1 (5 bases). From germline, CDR1 is MNHEY and CDR2 SVGAGI. The CDR3 spans 15 residues. V was pared by 4 bases and J by 8 bases, with 20 bases between. CDR3 DNA sequence: TGTGCCAGCAGTTCCTATAGACAGCCGATGCGCGGCTACACCTTC. This translates into CASSSYRQPMRGYTF.

In nucleotides, the CDR3 is TGTGCCAGCAGCGTCGGGACAGGGGGGGAGAAAGCTTTCTTT. It translates to CASSVGTGGEKAFF. The chain has TRBV9 and TRBJ1-1, with 11 nucleotides matching TRBD1. From germline, CDR1 is SGDLS and CDR2 YYNGEE. The CDR3 covers 14 residues. The V segment lost 2 bases and the J segment 9 bases; nucleotides outside the gene matches: 6.

The V call is TRBV6-5, the J call TRBJ2-1, with TRBD2 as a possible D gene (5 bases). V lost 8 bases and J 5 bases, leaving 10 bases between the germline ends. CDR1 is MNHEY and CDR2 is SVGAGI in the germline V gene. The CDR3 is 12 amino acids. In DNA, the CDR3 is TGTGCCAGCTCCCAGCGGAACAATGAGCAGTTCTTC. As protein: CASSQRNNEQFF.

The chain carries TRBV7-8 and TRBJ2-1, with 12 nucleotides matching TRBD2. V lost 4 bases, J lost 4 bases, and 5 bases stayed unmatched. From germline, CDR1 is SGHVS and CDR2 FQNEAQ. This CDR3 comprises 16 residues. CDR3 sequence (DNA): TGTGCCAGCAGCTCCCTAGCGGGAGGGCGATACAATGAGCAGTTCTTC. It translates to CASSSLAGGRYNEQFF.

V gene TRBV25-1 combines with J gene TRBJ1-5; D is unresolved. The CDR3 is 12 amino acids. V lost 9 bases and J lost 4, with 10 bases in between. Germline CDR1 and CDR2: MGHDK and SYGVNS. CDR3 in DNA: TGTGCCAGTAGGGCGGGGAATCAGCCCCAGCATTTT. Translated, it gives CASRAGNQPQHF.

This clone appeared once. The rearrangement joins TRBV15 to TRBJ2-3, with D hard to call. Trimming removed 0 bases from V and 8 bases from J, with 6 bases in between. Germline loops: CDR1 LNHNV, CDR2 YYDKDF (reference sequence). The CDR3 runs 12 residues. This CDR3 reads CATSRDVGTQYF. The CDR3 bases are TGTGCCACCAGCAGAGATGTGGGTACGCAGTATTTT.

The chain couples TRBV28 to TRBJ1-2; D not resolved. The CDR3 is 15 residues long. Per germline, CDR1 MDHEN and CDR2 SYDVKM. V lost 2 bases to trimming and J lost 1 base, with 11 bases between them. CDR3: CASSLTDAGNYGYTF. The CDR3 region has the DNA TGTGCCAGCAGTTTAACGGACGCGGGTAACTATGGCTACACCTTC.

This clone was seen just once. V gene TRBV18 combines with J gene TRBJ2-1; D remains unclear. Germline V gives CDR1 KGHSH, CDR2 LQKENI. The germline V and J ends were trimmed by 6 bases and 0 bases, with 6 bases remaining between them. The CDR3 contains 13 residues. The CDR3 DNA reads TGTGCCAGCTCCTCGGACTCCTACAATGAGCAGTTCTTC. Translated, it gives CASSSDSYNEQFF.

This clone has only one observation. The chain uses TRBV19 and TRBJ1-5; unclear D gene. Germline values: CDR1 LNHDA, CDR2 SQIVND (reference sequence). CDR3 length: 15 amino acids. V dropped 8 bases and J dropped 1 base, with 15 bases sitting between them. As DNA, the CDR3 is TGTGCCAGTCGTAACGGAGGTTCCAGCAATCAGCCCCAGCATTTT. Its translation is CASRNGGSSNQPQHF. Variable domain in full (rest from reference TRBV19 and TRBJ1-5): DGGITQSPKYLFRKEGQNVTLSCEQNLNHDAMYWYRQDPGQGLRLIYYSQIVNDFQKGDIAEGYSVSREKKESFPLTVTSAQKNPTAFYLCASRNGGSSNQPQHFGDGTRLSIL.

In this sample, this clone turned up once. V is TRBV9 and J is TRBJ1-1; D is undetermined. CDR3 length: 15 residues. The V gene's germline CDR1 is SGDLS and CDR2 YYNGEE. V lost 3 bases and J lost 5, with 17 bases in between. The CDR3 loop reads CASSGEGTGNTEAFF. The CDR3 nucleotides read TGTGCCAGCAGCGGAGAGGGAACTGGAAATACTGAAGCTTTCTTT.

This clone was recorded once. The chain is built from TRBV9 and TRBJ2-2; D tentatively fits TRBD1 or TRBD2 (5 bases each). Germline V gene data show CDR1 as SGDLS and CDR2 as YYNGEE. The CDR3 is 16 amino acids. V shed 0 bases and J shed 5 bases, with 14 bases lying between them. Here the CDR3 reads CASSVEGQGRTGELFF. DNA for the CDR3: TGTGCCAGCAGCGTAGAGGGGCAGGGACGAACCGGGGAGCTGTTTTTT.

This chain connects TRBV30 to TRBJ1-1; no clear D gene. The CDR3 sequence is 14 residues long. Germline CDR1 is GTSNPN and CDR2 is SVGIG (reference sequence). V shed 7 bases and J shed 0 bases, with 15 bases lying between them. CDR3 loop: CASETGLMNTEAFF. CDR3 DNA sequence: TGTGCCTCAGAGACCGGATTAATGAACACTGAAGCTTTCTTT.

The chain uses TRBV4-1 and TRBJ1-1, with TRBD1 matching 12 bases. Germline V lookup: CDR1 MGHRA, CDR2 YSYEKL. V lost 4 bases, J lost 4 bases, and 1 base stayed unmatched. This CDR3 spans 14 amino acids. The CDR3 spells CASSPGQGATEAFF. The CDR3 DNA sequence: TGCGCCAGCAGCCCGGGACAGGGGGCCACTGAAGCTTTCTTT.

The V and J genes are TRBV5-4 and TRBJ2-5, with 8 nucleotides matching TRBD2. V trimming: 0 bases; J trimming: 1 base; junction bases outside the gene matches: 5. The CDR3 runs 16 residues. The germline V gene has CDR1 SGHNT and CDR2 YYREEE (reference sequence). CDR3 nucleotide sequence: TGTGCCAGCAGCTTGGAGCCGGGACTAGGCCAAGAGACCCAGTACTTC. Translation gives CASSLEPGLGQETQYF.

The rearrangement links TRBV15 to TRBJ2-1, with D possibly TRBD1 on 6 matching bases. The ends were cut back, 3 bases at V and 11 bases at J, with 17 bases in the middle. The CDR3 extends over 14 amino acids. The V gene's germline CDR1 is LNHNV and CDR2 YYDKDF (reference sequence). Here the CDR3 DNA reads TGTGCCACCAGCAGTCTGACAGGCGGAGGTCAGCAGTTCTTC. Translating it yields CATSSLTGGGQQFF.

V and J are TRBV15 and TRBJ2-3; 9 bases align to TRBD1. The CDR3 loop spans 16 amino acids. CDR1 LNHNV and CDR2 YYDKDF come from the germline V gene (reference sequence). V trimming: 3 bases; J trimming: 3 bases; junction bases outside the gene matches: 7. The chain's CDR3 is CATSRLGQGMTDTQYF. CDR3 DNA: TGTGCCACCAGCAGGTTAGGACAGGGGATGACAGATACGCAGTATTTT.

This chain links TRBV14 with TRBJ1-1; no clear D. V lost 1 base and J lost 10, with 13 bases in between. The CDR3 has 13 residues. Germline CDR1 reads SGHDN; CDR2 reads FVKESK. CDR3 residues: CASSQVAGAGAFF. CDR3 nucleotides: TGTGCCAGCAGCCAAGTGGCGGGAGCCGGAGCTTTCTTT. Looking up the rest from reference TRBV14 and TRBJ1-1 gives the full variable domain: EAGVTQFPSHSVIEKGQTVTLRCDPISGHDNLYWYRRVMGKEIKFLLHFVKESKQDESGMPNNRFLAERTGGTYSTLKVQPAELEDSGVYFCASSQVAGAGAFFGQGTRLTVV.

The V and J genes are TRBV9 and TRBJ2-7; D is perhaps TRBD1 or TRBD2 (5 bases each). V was cut by 0 bases and J by 6 bases, with 13 bases left in between. CDR3 size: 14 residues. Germline V gene data show CDR1 as SGDLS and CDR2 as YYNGEE. In DNA form, the CDR3 reads TGTGCCAGCAGCGTAGTCGGGAATAGGGGCGAGCAGTACTTC. This sequence encodes CASSVVGNRGEQYF.

The chain couples TRBV27 to TRBJ2-7, with unresolved D. The CDR3 spans 13 residues. V was trimmed by 3 bases and J by 4 bases, leaving 10 bases between them. From germline, CDR1 is MNHEY and CDR2 SMNVEV (reference sequence). CDR3 protein: CASSFASEYEQYF. In DNA, the CDR3 is TGTGCCAGCAGTTTCGCCTCGGAGTACGAGCAGTACTTC.

The J gene is TRBJ1-5, the V gene TRBV19; no reliable D call. Germline V lookup: CDR1 LNHDA, CDR2 SQIVND (reference sequence). The CDR3 length is 12 residues. Deletions cut 2 bases from V and 5 bases from J, with 4 bases between. This CDR3 reads CASSISDQPQHF. The CDR3 nucleotides read TGTGCCAGTAGTATAAGTGATCAGCCCCAGCATTTT.

The chain is built from TRBV6-6 and TRBJ1-1; D is perhaps TRBD1 (6 bases). With 6 bases removed from V and 0 bases from J, the gap between germline ends came to 14 bases. Looked up from germline, CDR1 is MNHNY and CDR2 is SVGAGI (reference sequence). This CDR3 contains 15 residues. This chain's CDR3 is CASRPSDRLNTEAFF. The DNA for the CDR3 is TGTGCCAGCAGACCCTCGGACAGACTGAACACTGAAGCTTTCTTT.